The following is a TCR beta chain sequence with its context. Its antigen is still unknown. Each CD8+ T cell subset was flow-sorted in triplicate. Every sort contained 250,000 to 300,000 cells. The authors made the TRB cDNA libraries by 5' RACE using UMI labels. Each CDR3 protein gets one entry in TCRdb, which reprocessed the 5' RACE reads and gives no DNA. This table holds around 40,000 distinct CDR3 sequences. Germline loops: CDR1 LGHDT, CDR2 YNNKEL (reference sequence). There are 13 residues in the CDR3. This sample is drawn from a study of CXCR3-negative and CXCR3-positive naive CD8 T cells. Overall study findings and caveats: Naive subsets did not differ in surface CD5, and the authors estimated TCR strength using properties of the TRB CDR3. The study found that naive CXCR3-negative and CXCR3-positive cells shared TRBV-TRBJ usage, while memory cells differed.

This TCR derives from a human donor in good health. Some clones in this sample may be carry-over from other donors' samples. The rearrangement joins TRBV3-1 to TRBJ2-3; TCRdb picks TRBD2, but there is no DNA to check that call. Sequencing was carried out using memory CD8+ T cells from blood. CDR3 in amino acids: CASRARGTDTQYF.